A single sample gave rise to the 22 T cell receptor beta chains below, sequenced in a study of T cells expressing NK-cell markers. From its re-call of the 5' RACE reads, TCRdb lists each CDR3 protein once, without DNA. This sample's table reports about 460,000 distinct CDR3 sequences. The sequenced sample consisted of blood T cells: a sorted CD56 or NKG2C T cell subset, CD4+ or CD8+ T cells, or bulk PBMC T cells (not recorded which). The receptors shown here come from a woman between 50 and 59 years old in good health.

V usage is TRBV5-5 and J usage is TRBJ2-1; TCRdb designates TRBD1, a call that cannot be tested without DNA. The CDR3 is 15 residues long. Germline V CDR1 and CDR2: SGHKS, YYEKEE (reference sequence). Here the CDR3 reads CASSFRGIASHEQFF.

This sequence joins TRBV10-2 and TRBJ2-1; the D call from TCRdb, TRBD2, cannot be confirmed without DNA. CDR1 is WSHSY and CDR2 is SAAADI in the germline V gene. The CDR3 covers 14 residues. CDR3 loop: CASNSGGGYNEQFF.

The chain uses TRBV4-1 and TRBJ2-7. In germline, CDR1 is MGHRA, CDR2 YSYEKL. This CDR3 is built from 13 residues. CDR3 amino acids: CASSVTTFYEQYF.

J is TRBJ2-5 and V is TRBV20-1; TCRdb names TRBD2, which stays unverified in the absence of DNA. Germline V lookup: CDR1 DFQATT, CDR2 SNEGSKA (reference sequence). This CDR3 has 14 amino acids. CDR3 protein: CSARPGLAFETQYF.

This rearrangement joins TRBV7-2 to TRBJ2-3; TCRdb designates TRBD1, a call that cannot be tested without DNA. CDR3 size: 14 residues. Per germline, CDR1 SGHTA and CDR2 FQGNSA. The CDR3 protein is CASSLGPRADTQYF.

V usage is TRBV20-1 and J usage is TRBJ2-7; the TRBD1 assignment by TCRdb is unverifiable without DNA. The CDR3 is 14 amino acids. Germline CDR1 reads DFQATT; CDR2 reads SNEGSKA (reference sequence). This chain's CDR3 is CSARDQTGEGEQYF.

J is TRBJ2-5 and V is TRBV14. The germline gives CDR1 SGHDN, CDR2 FVKESK. This CDR3 has 12 residues. CDR3 sequence reads: CASSREGGTQYF.

This chain joins TRBV11-2 and TRBJ2-1; TCRdb's D gene call, TRBD2, goes unchecked for lack of DNA. The CDR3 is 14 residues long. Germline CDR1 reads SGHAT; CDR2 reads FQNNGV. The chain's CDR3 is CASSPSGNVNEQFF.

The rearrangement links TRBV20-1 to TRBJ1-5. CDR1 and CDR2 from the germline V gene are DFQATT and SNEGSKA (reference sequence). This CDR3 comprises 13 residues. The CDR3 loop reads CSARGGGDQPQHF.

V gene TRBV18 combines with J gene TRBJ1-4; checking the TCRdb D call of TRBD1 is not possible without DNA. Germline lookup yields CDR1 KGHSH and CDR2 LQKENI. The CDR3 has 14 residues. This chain's CDR3 is CASSSRQGQEKLFF.

The J gene is TRBJ2-3, the V gene TRBV11-3; TCRdb picks TRBD2, but there is no DNA to check that call. CDR3 length: 17 residues. Germline V gives CDR1 SGHNT, CDR2 YENEEA. CDR3 sequence: CASSKKGLAGWTDTQYF.

This chain joins TRBV6-1 and TRBJ1-5. CDR1 and CDR2 from the germline V gene are MNHNS and SASEGT. The CDR3 covers 11 residues. CDR3 loop: CASSQVQPQHF.

This sequence joins TRBV5-1 and TRBJ2-5; TCRdb picks TRBD1, but there is no DNA to check that call. The CDR3 loop spans 15 amino acids. CDR1 is SGHRS, CDR2 YFSETQ, per germline. CDR3: CASSSRDQLQETQYF.

The V gene is TRBV6-5, the J gene TRBJ2-1. There are 13 residues in the CDR3. Germline values: CDR1 MNHEY, CDR2 SVGAGI. The CDR3 loop reads CASSYRGMNEQFF.

This chain connects TRBV20-1 to TRBJ2-3; there is no DNA to check the TCRdb D call of TRBD2. Germline V gene lookup returns CDR1 DFQATT and CDR2 SNEGSKA (reference sequence). This CDR3 has 15 amino acids. Here the CDR3 reads CSAAGTSGIIDTQYF.

This chain joins TRBV12-3 or TRBV12-4 and TRBJ2-3; absent DNA, TCRdb's TRBD2 call cannot be checked. The length of the CDR3 is 16 residues. The CDR3 loop is CASSRQTSGFTDTQYF.

The chain employs TRBV5-1 and TRBJ2-1; no DNA is available, so the TRBD2 call from TCRdb remains unchecked. CDR3 length equals 15 residues. CDR1 and CDR2 (germline): SGHRS, YFSETQ. CDR3 region: CASSSGPQNYNEQFF.

The chain combines TRBV9 with TRBJ1-2; TCRdb's assignment of TRBD1 cannot be checked, as there is no DNA. Per the germline V gene, CDR1 is SGDLS and CDR2 is YYNGEE. The length of the CDR3 is 16 residues. CDR3 region: CASSGSTVGLGYGYTF.

V and J are TRBV24-1 and TRBJ2-3; TCRdb selects TRBD1, and the lack of DNA leaves this call unchecked. This CDR3 is built from 13 residues. Germline CDR1 reads KGHDR; CDR2 reads SFDVKD. Here the CDR3 reads CATSAAPVDTQYF.

The chain is built from TRBV5-8 and TRBJ2-1; the D call from TCRdb, TRBD1, cannot be confirmed without DNA. Germline V gives CDR1 SGHTS, CDR2 YDEGEE. The length of the CDR3 is 13 residues. CDR3: CASSFRDTGEQFF.

This chain uses TRBV5-1 with TRBJ2-3. This CDR3 contains 14 residues. Germline CDR1 is SGHRS and CDR2 is YFSETQ. The CDR3 loop is CASSFGQSTDTQYF.

CDR3 in amino acids: CASSEYSGELFF. This sequence joins TRBV27 and TRBJ2-2. Germline CDR1 and CDR2: MNHEY and SMNVEV (reference sequence). The CDR3 spans 12 residues.